This TCR beta chain is drawn from a study of blood T cell repertoires in COVID-19. At the level of the study: The samples span acute and convalescent COVID-19 from the United States, Italy and Spain. Sample material is recorded as cDNA or gDNA derived from T cells, B-cell-depleted T cells, or PBMCs.

Per the study methods: Counts of nucleated cells, estimated from reference gene primer amplification, were obtained. The repertoire was sequenced with immunoSEQ multiplex PCR; TCRdb's copy has only in-frame clones and lacks some. V, J and clone size are those of that table, while D and trimming were read from the DNA. The sample lists 55,000 to 85,000 clones; more than 75% were seen once. The CDR3 loop spans 12 amino acids. Germline CDR1 reads GTSNPN; CDR2 reads SVGIG (reference sequence). Trimming left V 1 base short and J 8 bases short, with 8 bases between. The sequence was obtained from a woman aged 70-85 years with acute or convalescent COVID-19. The sequencing sample was made of peripheral blood. V gene TRBV30 combines with J gene TRBJ1-4, with D tentatively TRBD1 (5 bases). The CDR3 is CAWSGGEEKLFF. CDR3 sequence (DNA): TGTGCCTGGAGTGGGGGGGAAGAAAAACTGTTTTTT.